This T cell receptor (beta chain) was recovered during a study of blood T cell repertoires in COVID-19. At the level of the study: The United States, Italy and Spain were the sources of the acute and convalescent COVID-19 samples. PBMCs, B-cell-depleted T cells, or T cells were the source of the cDNA or gDNA that made up the material.

Original handling: Amplification from reference gene primers served as the basis for estimated nucleated cell counts. TCRdb's table, derived via immunoSEQ multiplex PCR, lists solely in-frame clones and lacks some. The DNA was the basis for D and trimming; V, J and clone size are from that table. The data show around 340,000 clones, 65% to 90% seen once. Patients from Seattle were sampled longitudinally, starting during active infection. Germline V gene sequence: CDR1 SEHNR, CDR2 FQNEAQ (reference sequence). The CDR3 has 17 amino acids. Losses at the gene ends were 4 bases for V and 9 bases for J; bases not matched to a gene: 13.

The V and J genes are TRBV7-9 and TRBJ2-1, with 12 bases aligning to TRBD2. The receptor was isolated from a woman aged 60-75 years with COVID-19, enrolled during active disease. Sequences were obtained from peripheral blood. The CDR3: CASSSLLAGGPRGEQFF. The CDR3, as DNA: TGTGCCAGCAGCTCTTTGCTAGCGGGGGGGCCGCGTGGTGAGCAGTTCTTC. Full variable domain (rest looked up from reference TRBV7-9 and TRBJ2-1): DTGVSQNPRHKITKRGQNVTFRCDPISEHNRLYWYRQTLGQGPEFLTYFQNEAQLEKSRLLSDRFSAERPKGSFSTLEIQRTEQGDSAMYLCASSSLLAGGPRGEQFFGPGTRLTVL.